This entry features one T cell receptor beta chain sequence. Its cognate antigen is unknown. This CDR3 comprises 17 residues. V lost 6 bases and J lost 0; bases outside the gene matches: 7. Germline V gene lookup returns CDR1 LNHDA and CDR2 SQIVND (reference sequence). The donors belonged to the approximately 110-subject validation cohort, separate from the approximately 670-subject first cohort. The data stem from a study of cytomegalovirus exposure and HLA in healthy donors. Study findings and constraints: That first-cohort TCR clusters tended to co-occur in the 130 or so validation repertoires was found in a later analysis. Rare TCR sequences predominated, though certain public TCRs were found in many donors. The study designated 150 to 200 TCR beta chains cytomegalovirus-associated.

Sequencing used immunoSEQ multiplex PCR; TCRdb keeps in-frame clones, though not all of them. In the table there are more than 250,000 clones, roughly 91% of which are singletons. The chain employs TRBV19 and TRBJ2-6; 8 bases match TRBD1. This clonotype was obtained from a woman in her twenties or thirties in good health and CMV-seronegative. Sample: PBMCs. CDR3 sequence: CASSPFTGGSGANVLTF. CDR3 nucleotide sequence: TGTGCCAGTAGCCCCTTCACAGGGGGCTCTGGGGCCAACGTCCTGACTTTC.